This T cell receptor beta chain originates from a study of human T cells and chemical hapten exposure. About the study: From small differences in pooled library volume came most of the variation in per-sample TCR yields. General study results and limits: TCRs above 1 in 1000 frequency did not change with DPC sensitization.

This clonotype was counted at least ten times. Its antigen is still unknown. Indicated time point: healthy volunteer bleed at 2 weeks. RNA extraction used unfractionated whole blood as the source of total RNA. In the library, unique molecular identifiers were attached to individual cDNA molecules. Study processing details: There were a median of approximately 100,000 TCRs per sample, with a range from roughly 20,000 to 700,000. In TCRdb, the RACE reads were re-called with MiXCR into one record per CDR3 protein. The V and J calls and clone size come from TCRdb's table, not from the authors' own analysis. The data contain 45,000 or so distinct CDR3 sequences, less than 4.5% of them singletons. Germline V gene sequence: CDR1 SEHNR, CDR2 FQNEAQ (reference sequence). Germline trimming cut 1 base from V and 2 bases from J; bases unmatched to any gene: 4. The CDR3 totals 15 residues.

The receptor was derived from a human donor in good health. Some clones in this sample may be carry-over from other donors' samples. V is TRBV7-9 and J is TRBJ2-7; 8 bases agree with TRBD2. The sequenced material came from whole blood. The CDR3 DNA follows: TGTGCCAGCAGCTTAGGTTCAGCGGGAGCCTACGAGCAGTACTTC. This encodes CASSLGSAGAYEQYF.